This entry features one T cell receptor (beta chain) sequence. The antigen is undetermined. The beta constant-region primer was an equimolar mix of two oligonucleotides covering TRBC1 and TRBC2. A 12-nucleotide UMI and the SP2 primer were added to the cDNA 3' end by oligonucleotide ligation. TCRdb reprocessed the UMI-ligation and nested PCR reads via MiXCR and lists one record per CDR3 protein. Of about 150,000 distinct CDR3 sequences in the sample, approximately 15% were seen once. The data derive from a study of naive and memory T cell subsets. General study points: Diversity fell and Gini index rose from naive through CM, EM, EMRA.

Sample: naive CD4+ T cells from blood. This clonotype was obtained from a human donor in good health.

This chain's CDR3 is CAGLLHEQFF. Written as DNA, the CDR3 is TGTGCCGGATTGTTACATGAGCAGTTCTTC. The chain links TRBV25-1 to TRBJ2-1; D gene ambiguous. CDR1 and CDR2 (germline): MGHDK, SYGVNS. This CDR3 is built from 10 residues. V was shortened by 11 bases and J by 8 bases, with 10 bases between the two germline ends.